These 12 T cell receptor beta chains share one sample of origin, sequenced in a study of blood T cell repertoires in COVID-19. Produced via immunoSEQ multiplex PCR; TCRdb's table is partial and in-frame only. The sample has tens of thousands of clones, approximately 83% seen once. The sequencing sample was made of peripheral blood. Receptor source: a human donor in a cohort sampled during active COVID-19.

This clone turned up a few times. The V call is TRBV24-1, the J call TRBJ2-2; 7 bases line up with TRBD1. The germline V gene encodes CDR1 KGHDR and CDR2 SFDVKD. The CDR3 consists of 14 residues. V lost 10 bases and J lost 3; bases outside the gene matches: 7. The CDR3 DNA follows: TGTGCCACTACAGGGGATGGGCACACCGGGGAGCTGTTTTTT. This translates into CATTGDGHTGELFF.

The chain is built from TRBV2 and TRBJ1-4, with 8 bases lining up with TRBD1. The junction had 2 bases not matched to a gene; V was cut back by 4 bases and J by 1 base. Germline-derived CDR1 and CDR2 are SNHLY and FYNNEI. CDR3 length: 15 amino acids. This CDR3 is CASSAGTGTNEKLFF. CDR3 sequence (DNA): TGTGCCAGCAGTGCTGGGACAGGAACTAATGAAAAACTGTTTTTT.

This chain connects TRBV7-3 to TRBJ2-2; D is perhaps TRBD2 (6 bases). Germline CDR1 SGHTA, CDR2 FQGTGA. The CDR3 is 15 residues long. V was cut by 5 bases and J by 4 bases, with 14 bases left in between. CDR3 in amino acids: CASSLIGGATGELFF. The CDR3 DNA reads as TGTGCCAGCAGCCTAATTGGAGGGGCCACCGGGGAGCTGTTTTTT.

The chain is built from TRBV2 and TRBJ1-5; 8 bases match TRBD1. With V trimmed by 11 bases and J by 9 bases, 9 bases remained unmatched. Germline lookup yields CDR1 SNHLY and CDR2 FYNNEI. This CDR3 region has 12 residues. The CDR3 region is CAPRQGLLPQHF. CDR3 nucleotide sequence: TGTGCCCCTAGACAGGGGTTACTGCCCCAGCATTTT.

The CDR3: CASSEGPSRVYEQYF. The CDR3 nucleotides are TGTGCCAGCAGTGAAGGCCCCTCACGGGTCTACGAGCAGTACTTC. V and J are TRBV2 and TRBJ2-7; D not resolved. The V gene lost 1 base and the J gene lost 3 bases, with 13 bases spanning the gap. The CDR3 has 15 amino acids. CDR1 is SNHLY and CDR2 is FYNNEI in the germline V gene.

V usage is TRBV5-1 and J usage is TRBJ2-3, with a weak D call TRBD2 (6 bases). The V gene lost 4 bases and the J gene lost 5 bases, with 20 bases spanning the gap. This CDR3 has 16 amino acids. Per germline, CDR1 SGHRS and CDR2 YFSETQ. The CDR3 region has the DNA TGCGCCAGCAGCCGAAACGCGGTATTGGGGGGAGATACGCAGTATTTT. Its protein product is CASSRNAVLGGDTQYF.

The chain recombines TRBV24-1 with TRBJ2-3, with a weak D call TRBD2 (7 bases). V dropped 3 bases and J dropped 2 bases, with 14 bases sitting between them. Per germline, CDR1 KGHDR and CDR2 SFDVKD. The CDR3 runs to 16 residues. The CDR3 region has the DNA TGTGCCACCAGTGATCCCGGGGGGCCGTTCACAGATACGCAGTATTTT. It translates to CATSDPGGPFTDTQYF.

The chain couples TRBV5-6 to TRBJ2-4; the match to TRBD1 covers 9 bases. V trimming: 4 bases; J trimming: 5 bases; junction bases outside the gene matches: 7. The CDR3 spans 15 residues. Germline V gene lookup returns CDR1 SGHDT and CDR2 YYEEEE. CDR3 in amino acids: CASSVGTGWQNIQYF. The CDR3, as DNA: TGTGCCAGCAGCGTCGGGACAGGGTGGCAAAACATTCAGTACTTC.

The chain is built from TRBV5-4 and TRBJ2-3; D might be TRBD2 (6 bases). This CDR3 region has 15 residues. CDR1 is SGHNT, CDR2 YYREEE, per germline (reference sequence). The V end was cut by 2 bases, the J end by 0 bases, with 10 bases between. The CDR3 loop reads CASSLTGVSTDTQYF. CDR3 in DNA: TGTGCCAGCAGCTTAACGGGGGTTAGCACAGATACGCAGTATTTT. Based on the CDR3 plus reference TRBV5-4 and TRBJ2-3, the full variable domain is ETGVTQSPTHLIKTRGQQVTLRCSSQSGHNTVSWYQQALGQGPQFIFQYYREEENGRGNFPPRFSGLQFPNYSSELNVNALELDDSALYLCASSLTGVSTDTQYFGPGTRLTVL.

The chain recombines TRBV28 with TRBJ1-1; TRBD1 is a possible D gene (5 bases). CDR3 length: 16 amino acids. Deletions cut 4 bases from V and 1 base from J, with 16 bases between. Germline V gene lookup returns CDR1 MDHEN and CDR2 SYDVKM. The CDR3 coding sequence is TGTGCCAGCAGTTCCCTGCGGGGGGAGGGGAACACTGAAGCTTTCTTT. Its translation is CASSSLRGEGNTEAFF.

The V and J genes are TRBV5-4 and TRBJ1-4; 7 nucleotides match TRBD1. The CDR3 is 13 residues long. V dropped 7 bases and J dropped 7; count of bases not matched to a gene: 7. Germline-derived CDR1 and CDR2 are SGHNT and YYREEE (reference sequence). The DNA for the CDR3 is TGTGCCAGCGGACAGGTGGGAGGTGAAAAACTGTTTTTT. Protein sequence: CASGQVGGEKLFF.

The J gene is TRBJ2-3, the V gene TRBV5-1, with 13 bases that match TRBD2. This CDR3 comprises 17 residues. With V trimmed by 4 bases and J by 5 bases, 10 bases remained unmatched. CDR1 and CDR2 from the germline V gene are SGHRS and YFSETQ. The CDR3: CASSRATSGGALDTQYF. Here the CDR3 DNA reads TGCGCCAGCAGCCGGGCAACTAGCGGGGGGGCGTTAGATACGCAGTATTTT.